Presented here are 5 T cell receptor beta chains from one specimen sequenced in a study of T cell clonality in common variable immunodeficiency. Findings of the study overall: Reportedly, TCR beta sequences from common variable immunodeficiency showed fewer deletions and N-nucleotide insertions.

Their cognate antigens are unknown. The method was immunoSEQ multiplex PCR; TCRdb's version includes in-frame clones alone and lacks a portion of them. Listed for the sample are 25,000 to 35,000 clones, none seen a single time. What was sequenced was peripheral blood mononuclear cells. Source of these receptors: a human donor with common variable immunodeficiency.

This clone was observed many times. The sequence runs out 3 residues before the end of the CDR3; the remainder is reconstructed from the germline J gene. V and J are TRBV5-1 and TRBJ2-6; D gene unclear. The V and J ends lost 0 bases and 3 bases respectively, with 7 bases between them. The CDR3 runs 15 residues. Germline V lookup: CDR1 SGHRS, CDR2 YFSETQ. The CDR3 protein is CASSLVAVGANVLTF. The covered CDR3 bases are TGCGCCAGCAGCTTGGTTGCAGTTGGGGCCAACGTC.

This clone occurred many times. The read terminates 3 residues ahead of where the CDR3 ends, so the germline J gene completes it. The gene calls are TRBV18 and TRBJ2-1; tentative D call: TRBD1 (5 bases). Trimming left V 1 base short and J 4 bases short, with 14 bases between. This CDR3 contains 16 residues. The germline gives CDR1 KGHSH, CDR2 LQKENI. CDR3 amino acids: CASSPRLQGGYNEQFF. The sequenced CDR3 bases are TGTGCCAGCTCACCACGACTGCAGGGCGGATACAATGAG. The entire variable domain, with the rest obtained from reference TRBV18 and TRBJ2-1, is as follows: NAGVMQNPRHLVRRRGQEARLRCSPMKGHSHVYWYRQLPEEGLKFMVYLQKENIIDESGMPKERFSAEFPKEGPSILRIQQVVRGDSAAYFCASSPRLQGGYNEQFFGPGTRLTVL.

This clone was picked up many times. The read gets to within 3 residues of the CDR3 end, and the germline J gene fills in the rest. This chain links TRBV30 with TRBJ2-1; a weak D match, TRBD2 (5 bases). Trimming took off 0 bases at V and 1 base at J, with 7 bases between the two ends. In germline, CDR1 is GTSNPN, CDR2 SVGIG (reference sequence). This CDR3 is built from 14 residues. The part of the CDR3 DNA that was read is TGTGCCTGGAGTGTACGGGGTTCCTACAATGAG. This sequence encodes CAWSVRGSYNE. The whole CDR3 protein is CAWSVRGSYNEQFF.

This clone appeared a few times. Read sequence stops 3 residues before the CDR3 end, and the germline J gene provides the missing end. The chain recombines TRBV30 with TRBJ2-5; D remains unclear. Germline assignment: CDR1 GTSNPN and CDR2 SVGIG (reference sequence). The CDR3 totals 15 residues. The ends were cut back, 3 bases at V and 6 bases at J, with 20 bases in the middle. CDR3 in amino acids: CAWSPDGYSNQTQYF. The sequenced CDR3 bases are TGTGCCTGGAGCCCCGACGGTTATAGCAATCAGACC.

This clone was counted ten times or more. The read is 3 residues too short to cover the CDR3 end, so that end is filled in from the germline J gene. V usage is TRBV5-1 and J usage is TRBJ1-5; D unclear. Germline V gene lookup returns CDR1 SGHRS and CDR2 YFSETQ. Trimming took 0 bases from V and 7 from J, leaving 8 bases between them. This CDR3 comprises 13 residues. The sequenced part of the CDR3 DNA is TGCGCCAGCAGCTTGGGAGGTATGCAGCCC. Its protein product is CASSLGGMQP. The full CDR3 reads CASSLGGMQPQHF.